This T cell receptor beta chain appears in the sequencing data of a study of T cell responses to AZD1222 COVID-19 vaccine (dated by TCRdb to the early 2020s). For context, the study as a whole: AZD1222 recipients whose second dose came at about 4 weeks and those whose second dose came at about 12 weeks were combined into one group, since spike-specific TCR depth and breadth did not differ between the two schedules. A total of around 240 trial participants underwent TCR sequencing, of whom 200 to 220 had received two doses of AZD1222 and around 26 had received two doses of the MenACWY control vaccine. Enrollment into the trials was organized by age into subgroups of 18-55, 56-69 and 70-plus years, and those subgroups contained roughly 140, 27 and 60 TCR-sequenced participants, respectively.

Results the study describes overall, beyond this receptor: Because no day 14 peak-response samples were available, the repertoires could be characterized only after the peak T cell response. The whole spike protein was spanned by vaccine-associated CD4 TCRs, and dominant responses were seen in regions 160-218 and 743-854. Most participants were white British and females outnumbered males, and the authors suggested that clonal diversity may have been underestimated. After two AZD1222 doses, both the breadth and the depth of spike-specific TCRs were significantly higher than at day 0 and than in MenACWY recipients. The 56-69-year group was small, and its depth increase did not reach significance, likely because of low power. Reportedly, almost half of the unique spike-specific TCRs recognized epitopes lying outside the regions that are mutated in the B.1.351 and B.1.1.7 variants. Conclusions about previously exposed vaccinees were limited because only 5 or 6 AZD1222 recipients were SARS-CoV-2 seropositive at baseline.

The CDR3 regions of human TCRbeta chains were analyzed by immunosequencing. The original methods were these. Repertoire TCRs were matched against a reference library of SARS-CoV-2-specific TCRs generated with the MIRA antigen-specificity platform. Breadth was defined as the fraction of unique TCRs that were SARS-CoV-2-associated, and depth was defined as the fraction of total T cells that were SARS-CoV-2-associated. Using the MIRA data, each spike-specific TCR was assigned both to the spike region to which the TCR was reactive and to a CD4 or CD8 class. Log10-transformed breadth and depth values were compared by one-way ANOVA with Sidak's multiple comparisons tests. TCRdb took this table from immuneACCESS and kept in-frame rearrangements with V and J called. Such tables lack part of the clones; where checked against another copy, unresolved V genes explain under half of the gap, and the rest is unexplained. V, J and clone size reflect that table, while D and trimming were determined from the DNA. This sample holds tens of thousands of clones; roughly 82% were observed only once. The ten top clones hold 8.7% of the sample.

From cysteine to phenylalanine, the CDR3 is 17 amino acids long. Only the CDR3 region is kept as DNA, spanning 51 bases read in frame from base 1. Trimming leaves V shorter by 0 bases and J shorter by 7 bases, with the junction holding 8 bases beyond the gene matches. The germline V gene provides CDR1 SGDLS and CDR2 YYNGEE. The time point tag for this specimen amounts to: baseline before first vaccination. Vaccinee samples came from UK trials COV001 and COV002, including a single-blind randomized controlled phase 2/3 trial of AZD1222 (ChAdOx1 nCoV-19) in healthy adults. Trial participant PBMC samples were collected at day 0 and day 28 after the second dose for TCRbeta chain sequencing. About this clone: Its recognized antigen is unknown. No qualities accompany the bases; no much larger clone lies one base away.

This specimen was peripheral blood, taken on day 0 of AZD1222 vaccination. The TCR comes from an adult in good health. The receptor chain draws on TRBV9 and TRBJ1-6, with 9 bases aligning to TRBD1. CDR3 loop: CASSVAVDRGWNSPLHF. The nucleotides are TGTGCCAGCAGCGTAGCTGTAGACAGGGGGTGGAATTCACCCCTCCACTTT.